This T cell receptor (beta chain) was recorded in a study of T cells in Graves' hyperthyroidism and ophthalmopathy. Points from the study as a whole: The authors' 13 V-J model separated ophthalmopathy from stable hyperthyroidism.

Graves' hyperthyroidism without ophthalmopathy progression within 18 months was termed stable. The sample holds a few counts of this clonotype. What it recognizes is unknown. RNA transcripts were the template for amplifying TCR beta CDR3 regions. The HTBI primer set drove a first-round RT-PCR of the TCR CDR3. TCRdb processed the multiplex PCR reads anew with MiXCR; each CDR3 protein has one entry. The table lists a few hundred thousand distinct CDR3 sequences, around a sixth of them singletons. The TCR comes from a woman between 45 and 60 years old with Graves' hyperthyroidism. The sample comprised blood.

CDR3 in amino acids: CSARQASSPYEQYF. The CDR3 bases are TGCAGTGCTAGACAGGCCTCGAGTCCCTACGAGCAGTACTTC. V gene TRBV20-1 combines with J gene TRBJ2-7; D gene uncertain. The CDR3 has 14 amino acids. Germline V gives CDR1 DFQATT, CDR2 SNEGSKA (reference sequence). With 2 bases removed from V and 2 bases from J, the gap between germline ends came to 13 bases.